These T cell receptor beta chains were read from a single sample in a study of T cell repertoires in cytomegalovirus infection. TCRdb passed the reads through MiXCR, listing each CDR3 protein once. The sample lists approximately 770,000 distinct CDR3 sequences, roughly 29% occurring once. Their antigens are not known. This specimen consisted of cultured CD8+ T cells from PBMCs, obtained from culture after CMV antigen stimulation. These receptor sequences come from a human donor in good health (CMV status not recorded). Some clones in this sample may be carry-over from other donors' samples. The CDR3 runs from the conserved cysteine through the conserved F or W. D genes are given only for firm matches. The size field is filled for only some rows; it gives once, few, many or a size class.

clone size: few; J gene: TRBJ2-3; D gene: -; V gene: TRBV27; CDR3 protein: CASSPSIGGLPDTQYF; CDR3 DNA: TGTGCCAGCAGTCCGAGTATCGGGGGCCTCCCAGATACGCAGTATTTT
clone size: few; J gene: TRBJ1-3; D gene: TRBD1; V gene: TRBV4-1; CDR3 protein: CASSQAGGNSGNTIYF; CDR3 DNA: TGCGCCAGCAGCCAAGCAGGGGGTAACTCTGGAAACACCATATATTTT
clone size: many; J gene: TRBJ2-1; D gene: TRBD1; V gene: TRBV14; CDR3 protein: CASSLTWTGFYNEQFF; CDR3 DNA: TGTGCCAGCAGCTTAACATGGACAGGCTTCTACAATGAGCAGTTCTTC
clone size: -; J gene: TRBJ2-1; D gene: TRBD1; V gene: TRBV7-1; CDR3 protein: CAKGGLTRNEQFF; CDR3 DNA: TGTGCCAAAGGGGGCCTCACGAGAAATGAGCAGTTCTTC
clone size: few; J gene: TRBJ2-1; D gene: TRBD2; V gene: TRBV2; CDR3 protein: CASPLADNEQFF; CDR3 DNA: TGTGCCAGCCCACTAGCGGACAATGAGCAGTTCTTC
clone size: few; J gene: TRBJ1-2; D gene: -; V gene: TRBV18; CDR3 protein: CASSPTYGPNYGYTF; CDR3 DNA: TGTGCCAGCTCACCTACGTACGGGCCTAACTATGGCTACACCTTC
clone size: -; J gene: TRBJ1-2; D gene: -; V gene: TRBV12-3/TRBV12-4; CDR3 protein: CASSLASSYGYTF; CDR3 DNA: TGTGCCAGCAGCTTGGCGTCATCCTATGGCTACACCTTC
clone size: -; J gene: TRBJ1-1; D gene: -; V gene: TRBV12-3/TRBV12-4; CDR3 protein: CASSRGRNEAFF; CDR3 DNA: TGTGCCAGCAGTCGTGGACGGAATGAAGCTTTCTTT
clone size: once; J gene: TRBJ2-7; D gene: -; V gene: TRBV10-3; CDR3 protein: CAINSPEDSHEQYF; CDR3 DNA: TGTGCCATCAATAGCCCCGAGGACAGTCACGAGCAGTACTTC
clone size: -; J gene: TRBJ2-3; D gene: -; V gene: TRBV7-2; CDR3 protein: CASSHGWGAQGDTQYF; CDR3 DNA: TGTGCCAGCAGCCATGGATGGGGGGCTCAGGGAGATACGCAGTATTTT
clone size: -; J gene: TRBJ1-4; D gene: TRBD1; V gene: TRBV7-9; CDR3 protein: CASSYAGTGALNEKLFF; CDR3 DNA: TGTGCCAGCAGCTACGCCGGGACAGGGGCCCTTAATGAAAAACTGTTTTTT
clone size: -; J gene: TRBJ1-1; D gene: TRBD1; V gene: TRBV4-2; CDR3 protein: CASSQSGVTGRTEAFF; CDR3 DNA: TGTGCCAGCAGCCAATCAGGGGTGACAGGGAGGACTGAAGCTTTCTTT
clone size: once; J gene: TRBJ2-1; D gene: -; V gene: TRBV25-1; CDR3 protein: CATQRGALHNEQFF; CDR3 DNA: TGTGCCACCCAGAGGGGGGCCCTCCACAATGAGCAGTTCTTC
clone size: once; J gene: TRBJ1-2; D gene: TRBD1; V gene: TRBV10-3; CDR3 protein: CAIAGQGNYGYTF; CDR3 DNA: TGTGCCATCGCGGGACAGGGTAACTATGGCTACACCTTC
clone size: -; J gene: TRBJ2-5; D gene: -; V gene: TRBV6-5; CDR3 protein: CASSYFRDRGQETQYF; CDR3 DNA: TGTGCCAGCAGTTACTTTCGTGACAGAGGTCAAGAGACCCAGTACTTC
clone size: -; J gene: TRBJ2-1; D gene: -; V gene: TRBV19; CDR3 protein: CASSEHSKPYNEQFF; CDR3 DNA: TGTGCCAGTAGCGAGCACTCAAAACCGTACAATGAGCAGTTCTTC
clone size: -; J gene: TRBJ1-2; D gene: -; V gene: TRBV12-3/TRBV12-4; CDR3 protein: CASSLRGVGNGYTF; CDR3 DNA: TGTGCCAGCAGCCTTAGGGGTGTGGGGAATGGCTACACCTTC
clone size: few; J gene: TRBJ2-1; D gene: TRBD2; V gene: TRBV7-8; CDR3 protein: CASSLGTSSHEQFF; CDR3 DNA: TGTGCCAGCAGCCTGGGGACTAGCAGTCATGAGCAGTTCTTC
clone size: many; J gene: TRBJ2-1; D gene: -; V gene: TRBV7-8; CDR3 protein: CASSLGGSDEQFF; CDR3 DNA: TGTGCCAGCAGCCTCGGTGGGTCTGATGAGCAGTTCTTC
clone size: -; J gene: TRBJ2-5; D gene: -; V gene: TRBV15; CDR3 protein: CATSRDAGARETQYF; CDR3 DNA: TGTGCCACCAGCAGAGATGCGGGGGCTCGGGAGACCCAGTACTTC
clone size: -; J gene: TRBJ1-1; D gene: -; V gene: TRBV7-9; CDR3 protein: CASSFTTGRVAEAFF; CDR3 DNA: TGTGCCAGCAGCTTCACTACAGGGAGGGTCGCTGAAGCTTTCTTT
clone size: -; J gene: TRBJ2-3; D gene: TRBD2; V gene: TRBV7-9; CDR3 protein: CAASGGSTDTQYF; CDR3 DNA: TGTGCGGCTAGCGGGGGGAGCACAGATACGCAGTATTTT
clone size: few; J gene: TRBJ2-5; D gene: -; V gene: TRBV7-6; CDR3 protein: CASSLEPSTQYF; CDR3 DNA: TGTGCCAGCAGCTTAGAACCGAGTACCCAGTACTTC
clone size: -; J gene: TRBJ2-3; D gene: TRBD2; V gene: TRBV10-3; CDR3 protein: CAISVGAGDDTQYF; CDR3 DNA: TGTGCCATCAGTGTCGGGGCGGGGGACGATACGCAGTATTTT
clone size: few; J gene: TRBJ1-2; D gene: TRBD1; V gene: TRBV5-4; CDR3 protein: CAWGGTGAFTYGYTF; CDR3 DNA: TGTGCCTGGGGGGGGACAGGGGCTTTCACCTATGGCTACACCTTC
clone size: -; J gene: TRBJ1-6; D gene: -; V gene: TRBV2; CDR3 protein: CASIGRSPLHF; CDR3 DNA: TGTGCCAGCATCGGCCGTTCACCCCTCCACTTT
clone size: -; J gene: TRBJ2-6; D gene: -; V gene: TRBV27; CDR3 protein: CACGAAAGANVLTF; CDR3 DNA: TGTGCCTGCGGGGCGGCCGCCGGGGCCAACGTCCTGACTTTC
clone size: few; J gene: TRBJ2-3; D gene: -; V gene: TRBV28; CDR3 protein: CASSLISPSTDTQYF; CDR3 DNA: TGTGCCAGCAGTTTAATCTCTCCTAGCACAGATACGCAGTATTTT
clone size: few; J gene: TRBJ2-7; D gene: TRBD2; V gene: TRBV5-5; CDR3 protein: CASTTAGGYEQYF; CDR3 DNA: TGTGCCAGCACCACCGCGGGGGGCTACGAGCAGTACTTC
clone size: few; J gene: TRBJ2-3; D gene: -; V gene: TRBV27; CDR3 protein: CASSFRATSTDTQYF; CDR3 DNA: TGTGCCAGCAGCTTCAGGGCTACTAGCACAGATACGCAGTATTTT
clone size: -; J gene: TRBJ1-1; D gene: -; V gene: TRBV12-5; CDR3 protein: CASVGGRSEAFF; CDR3 DNA: TGTGCTAGTGTGGGGGGCAGGAGTGAAGCTTTCTTT
clone size: -; J gene: TRBJ2-3; D gene: TRBD2; V gene: TRBV12-3/TRBV12-4; CDR3 protein: CASGTGLATDTQYF; CDR3 DNA: TGTGCCAGCGGAACGGGACTAGCAACAGATACGCAGTATTTT
clone size: -; J gene: TRBJ2-2; D gene: TRBD1; V gene: TRBV15; CDR3 protein: CATSRDYGTGSTGELFF; CDR3 DNA: TGTGCCACCAGCAGAGATTACGGGACAGGGAGCACCGGGGAGCTGTTTTTT
clone size: -; J gene: TRBJ2-2; D gene: TRBD2; V gene: TRBV28; CDR3 protein: CASVKRGAPNTGELFF; CDR3 DNA: TGTGCCAGCGTGAAGCGGGGGGCTCCGAACACCGGGGAGCTGTTTTTT
clone size: many; J gene: TRBJ2-3; D gene: TRBD2; V gene: TRBV7-8; CDR3 protein: CASRAGTRFPDTQYF; CDR3 DNA: TGTGCCAGCAGAGCCGGGACTAGATTTCCAGATACGCAGTATTTT
clone size: -; J gene: TRBJ1-2; D gene: -; V gene: TRBV5-1; CDR3 protein: CASSFMTQGRNYGYTF; CDR3 DNA: TGCGCCAGCAGCTTCATGACCCAGGGAAGGAACTATGGCTACACCTTC
clone size: -; J gene: TRBJ1-3; D gene: -; V gene: TRBV7-9; CDR3 protein: CASSFGQFSGNTIYF; CDR3 DNA: TGTGCCAGCAGCTTCGGGCAGTTCTCTGGAAACACCATATATTTT
clone size: -; J gene: TRBJ1-1; D gene: -; V gene: TRBV2; CDR3 protein: CASTQGQRTEAFF; CDR3 DNA: TGTGCCAGCACTCAGGGCCAAAGAACTGAAGCTTTCTTT
clone size: -; J gene: TRBJ2-7; D gene: -; V gene: TRBV5-3; CDR3 protein: CASSPNVEQYF; CDR3 DNA: TGTGCCAGCAGCCCGAACGTGGAGCAGTACTTC
clone size: many; J gene: TRBJ1-1; D gene: -; V gene: TRBV7-2; CDR3 protein: CASSRLPPENWRDTEAFF; CDR3 DNA: TGTGCCAGCAGCCGCCTTCCGCCCGAAAATTGGAGGGACACTGAAGCTTTCTTT
clone size: many; J gene: TRBJ2-5; D gene: -; V gene: TRBV7-2; CDR3 protein: CASSLFTSQETQYF; CDR3 DNA: TGTGCCAGCAGCTTATTTACAAGCCAAGAGACCCAGTACTTC
clone size: -; J gene: TRBJ2-2; D gene: TRBD1; V gene: TRBV12-3/TRBV12-4; CDR3 protein: CASSGRQGFKAGELFF; CDR3 DNA: TGTGCCAGCAGTGGCCGACAGGGCTTCAAGGCCGGGGAGCTGTTTTTT
clone size: few; J gene: TRBJ2-7; D gene: TRBD2; V gene: TRBV7-6; CDR3 protein: CASSFPGLAHEQYF; CDR3 DNA: TGTGCCAGCAGCTTTCCGGGACTAGCTCACGAGCAGTACTTC
clone size: few; J gene: TRBJ2-7; D gene: -; V gene: TRBV7-9; CDR3 protein: CASSLSRGARLGEQYF; CDR3 DNA: TGTGCCAGCAGCTTAAGTCGGGGGGCCCGTTTAGGCGAGCAGTACTTC
clone size: -; J gene: TRBJ2-5; D gene: -; V gene: TRBV15; CDR3 protein: CATIEGRAYQETQYF; CDR3 DNA: TGTGCCACCATCGAGGGCAGGGCCTACCAAGAGACCCAGTACTTC
clone size: -; J gene: TRBJ2-1; D gene: TRBD2; V gene: TRBV6-2/TRBV6-3; CDR3 protein: CASIQLAGGGNEQFF; CDR3 DNA: TGTGCCAGCATCCAACTAGCGGGGGGTGGCAATGAGCAGTTCTTC
clone size: -; J gene: TRBJ2-7; D gene: TRBD2; V gene: TRBV19; CDR3 protein: CASSIDAGDPYEQYF; CDR3 DNA: TGTGCCAGTAGTATAGATGCGGGGGACCCCTACGAGCAGTACTTC
clone size: -; J gene: TRBJ2-4; D gene: -; V gene: TRBV4-2; CDR3 protein: CASSQKQIAKNIQYF; CDR3 DNA: TGTGCCAGCAGCCAAAAACAGATAGCCAAAAACATTCAGTACTTC
clone size: many; J gene: TRBJ1-2; D gene: TRBD1; V gene: TRBV6-1; CDR3 protein: CASSEGAGGYGYTF; CDR3 DNA: TGTGCCAGCAGTGAAGGGGCAGGGGGTTATGGCTACACCTTC
clone size: many; J gene: TRBJ2-3; D gene: -; V gene: TRBV12-5; CDR3 protein: CASGSEGHSTDTQYF; CDR3 DNA: TGTGCTAGTGGTTCGGAGGGACATAGCACAGATACGCAGTATTTT
clone size: once; J gene: TRBJ2-3; D gene: -; V gene: TRBV28; CDR3 protein: CASTDPWDSSADTQYF; CDR3 DNA: TGTGCCAGCACCGACCCCTGGGACTCCTCGGCAGATACGCAGTATTTT
clone size: few; J gene: TRBJ2-2; D gene: -; V gene: TRBV24-1; CDR3 protein: CATSDSFRGNTGELFF; CDR3 DNA: TGTGCCACCAGTGATTCTTTCCGGGGTAACACCGGGGAGCTGTTTTTT
clone size: -; J gene: TRBJ2-3; D gene: -; V gene: TRBV5-1; CDR3 protein: CASSLPSSTDTQYF; CDR3 DNA: TGCGCCAGCAGCTTGCCATCTAGCACAGATACGCAGTATTTT
clone size: -; J gene: TRBJ2-2; D gene: -; V gene: TRBV7-9; CDR3 protein: CASSLAEPTGELFF; CDR3 DNA: TGTGCCAGCAGCTTAGCCGAGCCGACCGGGGAGCTGTTTTTT
clone size: many; J gene: TRBJ1-1; D gene: -; V gene: TRBV28; CDR3 protein: CASSSSVNTEAFF; CDR3 DNA: TGTGCCAGCAGTTCATCCGTGAACACTGAAGCTTTCTTT
clone size: many; J gene: TRBJ1-2; D gene: TRBD1; V gene: TRBV12-3/TRBV12-4; CDR3 protein: CASSLGGQGSNYGYTF; CDR3 DNA: TGTGCCAGCAGTTTAGGCGGACAGGGATCTAACTATGGCTACACCTTC
clone size: -; J gene: TRBJ1-1; D gene: -; V gene: TRBV6-5; CDR3 protein: CASSPGTPLEAFF; CDR3 DNA: TGTGCCAGCAGTCCCGGGACACCCCTTGAAGCTTTCTTT
clone size: few; J gene: TRBJ2-3; D gene: TRBD2; V gene: TRBV27; CDR3 protein: CASGPGLAGVFDTQYF; CDR3 DNA: TGTGCCAGCGGCCCAGGACTAGCCGGTGTCTTTGATACGCAGTATTTT
clone size: once; J gene: TRBJ2-1; D gene: TRBD2; V gene: TRBV4-1; CDR3 protein: CASSQESLLGLAGGTEQFF; CDR3 DNA: TGCGCCAGCAGCCAAGAGTCTTTACTGGGACTAGCGGGGGGGACTGAGCAGTTCTTC
clone size: -; J gene: TRBJ2-1; D gene: -; V gene: TRBV5-5; CDR3 protein: CASREGWEHKGPNEQFF; CDR3 DNA: TGTGCCAGCAGGGAGGGTTGGGAACACAAGGGCCCGAATGAGCAGTTCTTC